This T cell receptor beta chain was captured by sequencing in a study of blood T cell repertoires in COVID-19 (dated by TCRdb to 2020 to 2022). About the study as a whole: Collaborator samples came from the United States, Italy and Spain and covered acute and convalescent phases of COVID-19. The repertoires were released in a freely available public database intended as a resource for research on the immune response to SARS-CoV-2. Nearly every sample came with metadata listing a de-identified subject ID, COVID-19 status, age in years and sex. The dataset comprised deeply sampled blood TCRbeta repertoires from subjects exposed to, actively infected with, or recovered from COVID-19. The material from the prospective study consisted of cDNA or gDNA derived from T cells, B-cell-depleted T cells, or PBMCs. Samples were obtained from the ongoing ImmuneRACE study (first 160 participants) and from 1,200 or so subjects provided by 6 global collaborators. Where available, HLA class I and class II types were taken from metadata supplied by the sample provider and were not determined by assay-based typing. The research as a whole found: Clinical and demographic metadata were provided uncurated, with the amount varying by source and participant.

Participants in the prospective study were aged roughly 18 to 100 years, lived in over 20 United States geographic areas, and enrolled through a virtual design. In the prospective study, cohorts were assigned on the basis of participant-reported clinical history obtained from a screening survey and a study questionnaire. Recovered participants in ImmuneRACE Cohort 3 were defined as having two consecutive negative NP/OP PCR tests, clearance from a healthcare professional, or resolution of symptoms. Each participant in the prospective study had whole blood, serum and a nasopharyngeal or oropharyngeal swab collected by mobile phlebotomists. Participants in the prospective study had the option to provide additional blood draws and questionnaires over a 2-month period. Before DNA extraction, prospective study blood samples were shipped either frozen or at room temperature. Details on this clone: Its antigen specificity is not known. No quality values exist for individual bases; no much larger clone is one base distant.

The immunoSEQ Assay, a bias-controlled multiplex PCR, was used to amplify TCRbeta CDR3 regions from genomic DNA. The authors processed their data as follows. The number of nucleated cells in each sample was estimated by amplification of reference gene primers within the assay. To quantify the absolute abundance of each unique TCRbeta CDR3 rearrangement, sequence reads were collapsed and filtered. For each sample, productive Simpson clonality was calculated as the square root of Simpson's diversity index over productive rearrangements. Entries here come from immuneACCESS through TCRdb and include only in-frame sequences with V and J called. Some clones fail to appear in such tables; in the studies checked, an unresolved V gene covers under half of the shortfall, and the cause of the remainder is unknown. D and trimming come from the DNA, and the V and J calls and clone size come from that table. This sample lists 320,000 or so clones; roughly 87% were detected once. The top ten clonotypes cover more than 0.9% of the sample.

This clonotype was sampled from a woman in her 30s who had recovered from COVID-19. Specimen: PBMCs or T cells enriched from blood (not recorded which).

This receptor has the CDR3 CVRSLAYYSGNTIYF. The bases read TGTGTCAGAAGCTTAGCCTATTACTCTGGAAACACCATATATTTT. In this chain, TRBV7-5 is recombined with TRBJ1-3. TRBV7-5 is tagged as a pseudogene. There are 15 amino acids in the CDR3, from cysteine to phenylalanine inclusive. The entry retains the CDR3 DNA only, 45 bases that are in frame from base 1.